This T cell receptor (beta chain) comes out of a study of CD8+ T cells in alopecia areata. It was cDNA, reverse transcribed from extracted RNA, that served as the sequencing template. Assay used: immunoSEQ multiplex PCR; TCRdb lists only in-frame clones, some missing. The table includes over 200,000 clones, around 62% detected once. Trimming took off 0 bases at V and 0 bases at J, with 6 bases between the two ends. Germline loops: CDR1 MNHEY, CDR2 SVGAGI. The CDR3 contains 16 residues. The genes are TRBV6-5 and TRBJ2-6; no reliable D call. The specimen was CD4+ T cells sorted from blood, collected at week 0. The TCR comes from a human donor with alopecia areata. The CDR3 spells CASSYSRSSGANVLTF. CDR3 nucleotides: TGTGCCAGCAGTTACTCGAGGAGCTCTGGGGCCAACGTCCTGACTTTC.